The rows below give T cell receptor beta chains drawn from one sample of a study of T cells expressing NK-cell markers. TCRdb reprocessed the 5' RACE reads and reports one entry per CDR3 protein, with no DNA. In all, the sample yields 150,000 to 170,000 distinct CDR3 sequences. Sequencing used blood T cells: a sorted CD56 or NKG2C T cell subset, CD4+ or CD8+ T cells, or bulk PBMC T cells (not recorded which). These receptors were obtained from a woman in her 50s in good health. The CDR3 runs from the conserved cysteine through the conserved F or W.

j_call v_call cdr3_length cdr3_aa
TRBJ1-5 TRBV12-3/TRBV12-4 13 CASSFLGAWPQHF
TRBJ2-5 TRBV20-1 15 CSASMRWWGQETQYF
TRBJ2-1 TRBV14 16 CASSQEGGTGYNEQFF
TRBJ2-2 TRBV13 15 CASSLERVGTGELFF
TRBJ2-3 TRBV7-9 16 CASSFNSGASTDTQYF
TRBJ2-1 TRBV20-1 15 CSARESGRRLDEQFF
TRBJ1-1 TRBV12-3/TRBV12-4 16 CASTLGSRGWSTEAFF
TRBJ2-1 TRBV27 16 CASSPRTFVSYNEQFF
TRBJ2-3 TRBV28 16 CATSGTSGPSTDTQYF
TRBJ2-1 TRBV20-1 15 CSARVLTSGFNEQFF
TRBJ1-2 TRBV12-3/TRBV12-4 16 CASTPAGGDRPYGYTF
TRBJ2-2 TRBV6-4 15 CASSDKSGSTGELFF
TRBJ1-2 TRBV5-1 15 CASSSYRGANYGYTF
TRBJ2-5 TRBV25-1 14 CASRPGVYRETQYF
TRBJ2-2 TRBV6-4 13 CASSDRNTGELFF
TRBJ2-2 TRBV5-1 15 CASSLGQGGTGELFF
TRBJ2-1 TRBV6-2/TRBV6-3 16 CASSFSARLEYNEQFF
TRBJ2-2 TRBV7-9 13 CATHSGNTGELFF
TRBJ2-3 TRBV4-1 13 CATGRDPTNTQYF
TRBJ2-7 TRBV3-1 22 CASSPQTPVELAGKWTSYEQYF
TRBJ2-5 TRBV3-1 20 CASSQDGLATLSGGQETQYF
TRBJ2-2 TRBV27 14 CASSLTSLAGELFF
TRBJ1-2 TRBV27 14 CASSLTEGAYGYTF
TRBJ2-1 TRBV20-1 18 CSAQPGLDPLVSYNEQFF
TRBJ2-2 TRBV29-1 14 CSVVVRGGTGELFF
TRBJ2-1 TRBV5-5 16 CASSNLGQELYNEQFF
TRBJ2-2 TRBV30 13 CALTLSGPGELFF
TRBJ2-1 TRBV27 15 CASSPSGSGKDEQFF
TRBJ1-1 TRBV5-1 13 CASSVRESAEAFF
TRBJ1-1 TRBV27 15 CASSLRAFARSEAFF
TRBJ2-3 TRBV20-1 15 CSARLGTSHADTQYF
TRBJ2-3 TRBV20-1 16 CSANPPGLAGGDTQYF